These T cell receptor beta chains were read from a single sample in a study of blood T cell repertoires in COVID-19. The data were produced by immunoSEQ multiplex PCR, yet TCRdb's version contains in-frame clones alone and is incomplete. This sample has some 220,000 clones, with 85% found just once. The sequenced sample consisted of peripheral blood. These receptors were taken from a woman aged 65 to 85 with COVID-19, enrolled during active disease. CDR3s include the opening cysteine and the closing phenylalanine or tryptophan. Each record gives: V gene, clone size, J gene, D gene, CDR3 DNA, CDR3 protein. D genes are given only for firm matches. Expanded clones are given a class, and other clones once, few, many or no size at all.

TRBV15,NA,TRBJ2-1,TRBD2,TGTGCCACCAGCTTTGCTGGCGGGAGGGACTCCGAGCAGTTCTTC,CATSFAGGRDSEQFF
TRBV9,NA,TRBJ1-1,TRBD1,TGTGCCAGCAGCGCCAATTCACAGGGGATGAACACTGAAGCTTTCTTT,CASSANSQGMNTEAFF
TRBV7-2,NA,TRBJ2-2,NA,TGTGCCAGCAGCTTAATAGAGTCCCTAATCACCGGGGAGCTGTTTTTT,CASSLIESLITGELFF
TRBV7-2,NA,TRBJ2-7,TRBD1,TGTGCCAGCAGCCTACAACAGGGGGCGGGCCAGGACGAGCAGTACTTC,CASSLQQGAGQDEQYF
TRBV27,NA,TRBJ2-3,NA,TGTGCCAGCAGTTTTAATCAAGACAGTAGGGAGTATTTT,CASSFNQDSREYF
TRBV19,NA,TRBJ2-7,TRBD1,TGTGCCAGTAGTTCCGACAGGGTAATAAACTACGAGCAGTACTTC,CASSSDRVINYEQYF
TRBV5-1,NA,TRBJ2-2,NA,TGCGCCAGCAGTCTAGCCTACACCGGGGAGCTGTTTTTT,CASSLAYTGELFF
TRBV3-1/TRBV3-2,NA,TRBJ1-5,TRBD1,TGTGCCAGCAGCCCGGGACAGGACTACTCTTATAGCAATCAGCCCCAGCATTTT,CASSPGQDYSYSNQPQHF
TRBV5-4,NA,TRBJ2-5,TRBD2,TGTGCCAGCAGCTTAGTACTAGCGGGGACCCAGTACTTC,CASSLVLAGTQYF
TRBV7-2,NA,TRBJ1-1,NA,TGTGCCAGCAGCTCTAGAGGGGGGAACACTGAAGCTTTCTTT,CASSSRGGNTEAFF
TRBV29-1,few,TRBJ2-7,NA,TGCAGCGTAGCAGACGGGGCCTACGAGCAGTACTTC,CSVADGAYEQYF
TRBV6-2/TRBV6-3,NA,TRBJ1-5,TRBD1,TGTGCCAGCAGCCAGGGGGCAGGGCAGCCCCAGCATTTT,CASSQGAGQPQHF
TRBV4-3,NA,TRBJ2-1,TRBD2,TGCGCCAGCAGCCAAGACGCCCTAGCGGGGGGGCGACTGACCTACAATGAGCAGTTCTTC,CASSQDALAGGRLTYNEQFF
TRBV5-1,NA,TRBJ1-2,NA,TGCGCCAGCAGCTTGGGGCAGGGGCCTAACTATGGCTACACCTTC,CASSLGQGPNYGYTF
TRBV2,NA,TRBJ2-3,TRBD2,TGTGCCAGCAGGGGACTAGCGGGAGGGCCTAGCACAGATACGCAGTATTTT,CASRGLAGGPSTDTQYF
TRBV11-2,NA,TRBJ1-2,TRBD1,TGTGCCAGCAGCCCGTCGAGGGACAGGGGGAAGTATGGCTACACCTTC,CASSPSRDRGKYGYTF
TRBV7-2,NA,TRBJ2-2,NA,TGTGCCAGCAGCCCACAAAACGGGGCGAACACCGGGGAGCTGTTTTTT,CASSPQNGANTGELFF
TRBV5-1,NA,TRBJ1-3,TRBD1,TGCGCCAGCAGCTACAAAACAGGGGGCGAACCTGGAAACACCATATATTTT,CASSYKTGGEPGNTIYF
TRBV5-1,NA,TRBJ1-4,NA,TGCGCCAGCAGCCTGGGTCCAAATGAAAAACTGTTTTTT,CASSLGPNEKLFF
TRBV19,NA,TRBJ2-2,NA,TGTGCCAGTTCACCTCAGGGGTTCACCGGGGAGCTGTTTTTT,CASSPQGFTGELFF
TRBV30,NA,TRBJ1-5,TRBD1,TGTGCCTGGAGTGGGGGAAGCGGACAGGGGCTTATGTCCCAGCATTTT,CAWSGGSGQGLMSQHF
TRBV7-9,NA,TRBJ1-5,TRBD1,TGTGCCAGCAGCCCTGACAGGGGCGGGCAGCCCCAGCATTTT,CASSPDRGGQPQHF
TRBV6-1,NA,TRBJ2-2,NA,TGTGCCAGCAGTGACAGGGCTTCGCCTGACACCGGGGAGCTGTTTTTT,CASSDRASPDTGELFF
TRBV6-6,NA,TRBJ1-2,TRBD1,TGTGCCAGCAGTTACAGGACAGGGGGCTATGGCTACACCTTC,CASSYRTGGYGYTF
TRBV5-1,NA,TRBJ2-2,TRBD2,TGCGCCAGCAGCTTTAGCGGGAGTGGGACCGGGGAGCTGTTTTTT,CASSFSGSGTGELFF
TRBV7-2,NA,TRBJ2-7,NA,TGTGCCAGCAGCTTGGGAGGTTCCCCCAGTGGCGAGCAGTACTTC,CASSLGGSPSGEQYF
TRBV7-9,NA,TRBJ1-1,NA,TGTGCCAGCAGCTCCCGACAGTTTTTGAACACTGAAGCTTTCTTT,CASSSRQFLNTEAFF
TRBV6-6,NA,TRBJ2-7,TRBD1,TGTGCCACCCAAAGACAGGGGGCTTGGTACGAGCAGTACTTC,CATQRQGAWYEQYF
TRBV6-1,NA,TRBJ2-1,TRBD2,TGTGCCAGCAGTGAAAACCCCGGGACTAGCGGGGGGGAGTTCTTC,CASSENPGTSGGEFF
TRBV11-3,NA,TRBJ1-3,NA,TGTGCCAGCAGCCCACCAGGACAGCTCATATATTTT,CASSPPGQLIYF
TRBV7-9,NA,TRBJ1-1,NA,TGTGCCAGCAGCCGAAGCAGGGAAGTCACTGAAGCTTTCTTT,CASSRSREVTEAFF
TRBV6-2/TRBV6-3,few,TRBJ2-7,NA,TGTGCCAGCAGCCCACACACGACTGGCTCCTACGAGCAGTACTTC,CASSPHTTGSYEQYF
TRBV6-2/TRBV6-3,NA,TRBJ1-2,TRBD1,TGTGCCAGCACCCCCCTCCTCAGGGGGCTCGATGGCTACACCTTC,CASTPLLRGLDGYTF
TRBV10-3,NA,TRBJ2-7,NA,TGTGCCATCACCCCGTTCCCACTCTCCTACGAGCAGTACTTC,CAITPFPLSYEQYF
TRBV4-1,NA,TRBJ1-6,TRBD1,TGCGCCAGCAGCCAAGCCCCCCCCCAGGGGGCTATTGGATCACCCCTCCACTTT,CASSQAPPQGAIGSPLHF
TRBV6-6,NA,TRBJ1-5,TRBD1,TGTGCCAGCAGTTCGGGGACAGGGACACAGCCCCAGCATTTT,CASSSGTGTQPQHF
TRBV19,NA,TRBJ1-4,TRBD1,TGTGCCAGTAGTATAGGGCAGGGGGCGTGGAAACTGTTTTTT,CASSIGQGAWKLFF
TRBV19,NA,TRBJ2-3,TRBD2,TGTGCCAGTAGTAGCGGGAGGCAAAATACGCAGTATTTT,CASSSGRQNTQYF
TRBV11-3,NA,TRBJ1-1,TRBD1,TGTGCCAGCAGGTCAGGGGGCTCGAACACTGAAGCTTTCTTT,CASRSGGSNTEAFF
TRBV5-8,NA,TRBJ1-2,NA,TGTGCCAGCATCCCCGCCCAGGGCGGTAACTATGGCTACACCTTC,CASIPAQGGNYGYTF
TRBV19,NA,TRBJ1-5,TRBD1,TGTGCCAGTGAGGACAGGGGCAGCGGCAATCAGCCCCAGCATTTT,CASEDRGSGNQPQHF
TRBV7-2,NA,TRBJ2-5,TRBD1,TGTGCCAGCAGCCGGACAGGGGGTCGGGAGACCCAGTACTTC,CASSRTGGRETQYF
TRBV9,NA,TRBJ2-5,NA,TGTGCCAGCAGCGTAGAGGGGAGGGAGACCCAGTACTTC,CASSVEGRETQYF
TRBV7-8,once,TRBJ2-1,TRBD2,TGTGCCAGCAGCTATAGCGGGGGGGCCTACAATGAGCAGTTCTTC,CASSYSGGAYNEQFF
TRBV3-1/TRBV3-2,NA,TRBJ2-7,TRBD2,TGTGCCAGCAGCCAAGCTCTTAGCGGGCGCTACGAGCAGTACTTC,CASSQALSGRYEQYF
TRBV7-9,NA,TRBJ1-2,TRBD1,TGTGCCAGCAGCTTAGGCGCGGGGACAGGGGTCCCTGGCTACACCTTC,CASSLGAGTGVPGYTF
TRBV5-1,many,TRBJ1-2,TRBD1,TGCGCCAGCAGCCCGGACAGGGTAATTGATGGCTACACCTTC,CASSPDRVIDGYTF
TRBV11-3,NA,TRBJ1-2,NA,TGTGCCAGCAGCGAGACAGCTAACTATGGCTACACCTTC,CASSETANYGYTF
TRBV7-2,NA,TRBJ2-7,TRBD2,TGTGCCAGCAGCTTAGTGGGCGGGAGTAATGGCGAGCAGTACTTC,CASSLVGGSNGEQYF